These 16 T cell receptor beta chains share one sample of origin, sequenced in a study of T cell responses to AZD1222 COVID-19 vaccine (dated by TCRdb to the early 2020s). According to the study, the label for this sample's time point signals: baseline before first vaccination. Library method: the immunoSEQ multiplex PCR assay. As stored in TCRdb, this immuneACCESS dataset retains in-frame rearrangements with V and J assigned. A fraction of the clones does not appear; measured against another copy, unresolved V genes explain less than half of the discrepancy, and the remainder lacks a known reason. The sample table contains 150,000 to 200,000 clones; only one count was recorded for around 88% of them. The ten largest clones add up to around 7.9% of the sample. Specimen: peripheral blood, collected on day 0 of AZD1222 vaccination. The receptors were gathered from an adult in good health.

The rearrangement links TRBV5-5 to TRBJ2-2, with 7 bases aligning to TRBD2. The CDR3 consists of 15 residues. Germline V gene data show CDR1 as SGHKS and CDR2 as YYEKEE (reference sequence). V lost 1 base to trimming and J lost 5 bases; unmatched junction nucleotides: 5. CDR3: CASSLYAGDTGELFF. The CDR3 nucleotides read TGTGCCAGCAGCTTGTACGCGGGGGATACCGGGGAGCTGTTTTTT.

The chain links TRBV2 to TRBJ2-7; TRBD1 matches at 7 bases. CDR3 length equals 12 residues. The germline CDR1 and CDR2 sequences are SNHLY and FYNNEI. The V gene end was trimmed by 7 bases and the J gene end by 2 bases; junction bases not matched to a gene: 2. The chain's CDR3 is CASNRGPYEQYF. The CDR3, as DNA: TGTGCCAGCAACAGGGGTCCCTACGAGCAGTACTTC.

The genes are TRBV4-1 and TRBJ2-7, with 10 positions matching TRBD2. The junction had 10 bases not matched to a gene; V was cut back by 4 bases and J by 1 base. CDR3 size: 17 residues. The germline V gene encodes CDR1 MGHRA and CDR2 YSYEKL. Here the CDR3 DNA reads TGCGCCAGCAGCCGAACCCTAGGACTAGCGGATTCCTACGAGCAGTACTTC. Encoded protein: CASSRTLGLADSYEQYF.

The rearrangement joins TRBV9 to TRBJ1-4; maybe TRBD1 (5 bases). Per the germline V gene, CDR1 is SGDLS and CDR2 is YYNGEE. Trimming took 4 bases from V and 0 from J, leaving 10 bases between them. There are 15 residues in the CDR3. The CDR3 loop is CASSRDGATNEKLFF. CDR3 nucleotides: TGTGCCAGCAGCCGGGACGGGGCAACTAATGAAAAACTGTTTTTT.

This clone was picked up a small number of times. The chain is built from TRBV28 and TRBJ2-7; weak D call: TRBD1 (5 bases). The CDR3 sequence is 14 residues long. Looked up from germline, CDR1 is MDHEN and CDR2 is SYDVKM. V dropped 8 bases and J dropped 5 bases, with 19 bases sitting between them. CDR3 amino acids: CASYSFPGRDEQYF. In DNA, the CDR3 is TGTGCCAGCTACAGTTTCCCCGGCAGGGACGAGCAGTACTTC.

This sequence joins TRBV7-9 and TRBJ2-3, with D unresolved. The CDR3 sequence is 14 residues long. Trimming removed 2 bases from V and 4 bases from J, with 10 bases in between. Per the germline V gene, CDR1 is SEHNR and CDR2 is FQNEAQ (reference sequence). The CDR3 spells CASSLTKAPDTQYF. CDR3 sequence (DNA): TGTGCCAGCAGCTTAACAAAGGCACCAGATACGCAGTATTTT.

The chain links TRBV5-1 to TRBJ2-7; possibly TRBD1 for D (5 bases). V lost 0 bases and J lost 4, with 17 bases in between. The CDR3 length is 16 residues. Germline assignment: CDR1 SGHRS and CDR2 YFSETQ. The CDR3 DNA reads TGCGCCAGCAGCTTGGGCAGCCAGGGAAGTGGGTACGAGCAGTACTTC. This gives the protein CASSLGSQGSGYEQYF.

This clone was observed a few times. The chain recombines TRBV5-1 with TRBJ2-7, with D perhaps given as TRBD1 or TRBD2 (7 bases each). This CDR3 is built from 15 residues. Germline lookup yields CDR1 SGHRS and CDR2 YFSETQ. The ends were cut back, 4 bases at V and 2 bases at J, with 16 bases in the middle. CDR3: CASSVRQGGAYEQYF. CDR3 in DNA: TGCGCCAGCAGCGTACGACAGGGAGGGGCCTACGAGCAGTACTTC.

J is TRBJ2-3 and V is TRBV9; a possible D gene is TRBD2 (6 bases). Germline values: CDR1 SGDLS, CDR2 YYNGEE. V dropped 0 bases and J dropped 5 bases, with 13 bases sitting between them. The CDR3 runs 15 residues. The CDR3 bases are TGTGCCAGCAGCGTAGCAGTGGGGCGGGGAGATACGCAGTATTTT. As protein: CASSVAVGRGDTQYF.

This clone has a handful of counts. The CDR3 reads CASSLGGTYEQYF. CDR3 DNA sequence: TGTGCCAGCAGCTTAGGGGGGACCTACGAGCAGTACTTC. The chain is built from TRBV7-6 and TRBJ2-7; D is possibly TRBD1 or TRBD2 (5 bases each). Germline-derived CDR1 and CDR2 are SGHVS and FNYEAQ. The CDR3 is 13 residues long. V was shortened by 1 base and J by 2 bases, with 6 bases between the two germline ends. The whole variable domain, filled in from reference TRBV7-6 and TRBJ2-7, reads GAGVSQSPRYKVTKRGQDVALRCDPISGHVSLYWYRQALGQGPEFLTYFNYEAQQDKSGLPNDRFSAERPEGSISTLTIQRTEQRDSAMYRCASSLGGTYEQYFGPGTRLTVT.

This sequence joins TRBV2 and TRBJ1-3, with no clear D. Germline CDR1 reads SNHLY; CDR2 reads FYNNEI. CDR3 length: 16 amino acids. V was pared by 7 bases and J by 3 bases, with 19 bases between. CDR3 residues: CASTEGDGRLGNTIYF. The CDR3 nucleotides read TGTGCCAGCACCGAGGGCGACGGACGGCTTGGAAACACCATATATTTT.

The rearrangement uses TRBV7-2 and TRBJ2-5, with TRBD2 matching over 9 bases. The CDR3 extends over 15 amino acids. The V segment lost 5 bases and the J segment 3 bases; nucleotides outside the gene matches: 7. CDR1 and CDR2 from the germline V gene are SGHTA and FQGNSA. CDR3 amino acids: CASSPLAGKEETQYF. Here the CDR3 DNA reads TGTGCCAGCAGCCCCCTAGCGGGGAAAGAAGAGACCCAGTACTTC.

V is TRBV29-1 and J is TRBJ2-7; 8 nucleotides match TRBD1. V was clipped by 7 bases and J by 4 bases; unmatched bases: 12. This CDR3 spans 14 amino acids. Germline loops: CDR1 SQVTM, CDR2 ANQGSEA. For the CDR3, the DNA is TGCAGCGCCCGACAGGGGCCCATGGGGTACGAGCAGTACTTC. Translated: CSARQGPMGYEQYF.

The J gene is TRBJ2-1, the V gene TRBV6-2 or TRBV6-3; the D is unclear. V was shortened by 6 bases and J by 2 bases, with 17 bases between the two germline ends. Germline assignment: CDR1 MNHEY and CDR2 SVGEGT. The CDR3 sequence is 16 residues long. The CDR3 sequence: CASSGPGSDPYNEQFF. The CDR3 DNA reads as TGTGCCAGCAGCGGCCCGGGCTCTGACCCCTACAATGAGCAGTTCTTC.

DNA for the CDR3: TGTGCCAGCAGCCCCCGTGGGAGGGCGGGAGAATACGAGCAGTACTTC. It codes for CASSPRGRAGEYEQYF. The chain carries TRBV11-2 and TRBJ2-7; 7 bases match TRBD2. Germline loops: CDR1 SGHAT, CDR2 FQNNGV. The J segment lost 4 bases and the V segment lost 5 bases, leaving 14 bases of the junction unmatched. CDR3 length: 16 amino acids.

This clone was found once. In DNA, the CDR3 is TGTGCCAGCAGTTTAGCTAACACCGGGGAGCTGTTTTTT. It encodes CASSLANTGELFF. The V and J genes are TRBV12-3 or TRBV12-4 and TRBJ2-2; D not certain. Trimming took 0 bases from V and 2 from J, leaving 1 base between them. The CDR3 covers 13 residues.